The clone carrying this TCR beta chain was counted once. The data are from a study of shared clonotypes between healthy human individuals. TCRdb's table, derived via immunoSEQ multiplex PCR, lists solely in-frame clones and lacks some. The data contain 1,400,000 or so clones, just under 99% of them seen just once; the ten biggest clones take up approximately 0.38%. The germline V gene has CDR1 LGHNA and CDR2 YNFKEQ. This CDR3 is 13 amino acids long. The ends were cut back, 2 bases at V and 7 bases at J, with 9 bases in the middle. The sequencing sample was made of naive CD4+ T cells sorted from blood. The subset: CD45RA+ positively selected. The TCR was taken from a man aged 30 to 45 in good health. The chain is built from TRBV4-2 and TRBJ2-1; D call uncertain. As DNA, the CDR3 is TGTGCCAGCAGCCAATCCCGTTTAAATGAGCAGTTCTTC. This gives the protein CASSQSRLNEQFF.